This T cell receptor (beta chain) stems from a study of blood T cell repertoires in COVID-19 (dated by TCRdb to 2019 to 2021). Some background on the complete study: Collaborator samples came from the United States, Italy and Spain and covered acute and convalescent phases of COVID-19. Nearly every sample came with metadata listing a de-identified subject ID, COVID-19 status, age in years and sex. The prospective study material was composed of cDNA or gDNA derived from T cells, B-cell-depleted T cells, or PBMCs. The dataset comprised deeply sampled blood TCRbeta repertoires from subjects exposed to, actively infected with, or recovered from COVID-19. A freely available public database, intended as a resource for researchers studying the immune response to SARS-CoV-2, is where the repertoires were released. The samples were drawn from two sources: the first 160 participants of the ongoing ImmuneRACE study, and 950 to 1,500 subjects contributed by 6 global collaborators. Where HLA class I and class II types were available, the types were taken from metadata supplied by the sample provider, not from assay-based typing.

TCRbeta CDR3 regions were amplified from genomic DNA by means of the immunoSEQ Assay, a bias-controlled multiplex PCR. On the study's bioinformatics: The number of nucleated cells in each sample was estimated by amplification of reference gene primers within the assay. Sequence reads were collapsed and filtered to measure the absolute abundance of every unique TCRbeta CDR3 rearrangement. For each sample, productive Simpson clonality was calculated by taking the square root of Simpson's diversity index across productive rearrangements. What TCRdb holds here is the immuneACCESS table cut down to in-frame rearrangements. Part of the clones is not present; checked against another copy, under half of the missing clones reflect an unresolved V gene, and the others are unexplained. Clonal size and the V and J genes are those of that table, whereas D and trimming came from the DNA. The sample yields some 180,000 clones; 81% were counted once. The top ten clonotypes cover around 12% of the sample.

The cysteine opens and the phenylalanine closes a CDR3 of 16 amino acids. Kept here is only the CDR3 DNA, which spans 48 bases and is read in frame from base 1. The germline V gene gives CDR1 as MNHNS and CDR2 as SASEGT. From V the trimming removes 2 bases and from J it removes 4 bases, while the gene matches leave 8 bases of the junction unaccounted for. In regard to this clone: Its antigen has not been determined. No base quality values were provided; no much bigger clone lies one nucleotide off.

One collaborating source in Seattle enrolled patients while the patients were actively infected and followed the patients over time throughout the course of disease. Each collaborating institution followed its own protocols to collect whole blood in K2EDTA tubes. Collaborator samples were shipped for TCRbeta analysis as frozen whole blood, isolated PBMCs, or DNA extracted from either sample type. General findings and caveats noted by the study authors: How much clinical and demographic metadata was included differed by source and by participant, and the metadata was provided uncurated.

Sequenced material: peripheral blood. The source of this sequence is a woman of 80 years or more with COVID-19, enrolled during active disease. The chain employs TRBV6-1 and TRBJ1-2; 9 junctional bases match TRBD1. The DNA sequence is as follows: TGTGCCAGCAGTGAACCCGGGACAGGGAACCTCTATGGCTACACCTTC. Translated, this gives CASSEPGTGNLYGYTF.